The rows below give T cell receptor beta chains drawn from one sample of a study of T cells of healthy individuals. TCRdb itself ran the 5' RACE reads through MiXCR, one entry per CDR3 protein. The sample records about 82,000 distinct CDR3 sequences, approximately 4.7% being singletons. These receptors were taken from a female donor in good health. Each CDR3 is given with its conserved first and last residue. A D gene is named only where the DNA matches it firmly. Clone size is given for some rows only: seen once, a few or many times, or a class if the clone is expanded.

J: TRBJ2-7; size: -; D: -; V: TRBV29-1; CDR3: CSVVWASGARQYF; DNA: TGCAGCGTTGTATGGGCCAGTGGGGCCAGGCAGTACTTC
J: TRBJ1-1; size: few; D: -; V: TRBV12-3/TRBV12-4; CDR3: CASSPYGGKEAFF; DNA: TGTGCCAGCAGCCCCTATGGGGGTAAGGAAGCTTTCTTT
J: TRBJ2-7; size: few; D: TRBD2; V: TRBV20-1; CDR3: CSAETSGRAVSYEQYF; DNA: TGCAGTGCAGAAACTAGCGGGAGGGCGGTATCCTACGAGCAGTACTTC
J: TRBJ2-3; size: many; D: -; V: TRBV24-1; CDR3: CATSDFRRNTDTQYF; DNA: TGTGCCACCAGTGATTTCCGCCGAAACACAGATACGCAGTATTTT
J: TRBJ2-2; size: many; D: -; V: TRBV7-9; CDR3: CASSLKAGPNTGELFF; DNA: TGTGCCAGCAGCTTAAAGGCGGGCCCGAACACCGGGGAGCTGTTTTTT
J: TRBJ2-7; size: many; D: TRBD1; V: TRBV12-3/TRBV12-4; CDR3: CASSWDRVYEQYF; DNA: TGTGCCAGCAGTTGGGACAGAGTCTACGAGCAGTACTTC
J: TRBJ2-5; size: few; D: TRBD1; V: TRBV5-1; CDR3: CASSPDRFQETQYF; DNA: TGCGCCAGCAGCCCGGACAGGTTCCAAGAGACCCAGTACTTC
J: TRBJ2-1; size: many; D: -; V: TRBV7-9; CDR3: CASSLAGNNEQFF; DNA: TGTGCCAGCAGCTTAGCCGGGAACAATGAGCAGTTCTTC
J: TRBJ2-3; size: -; D: -; V: TRBV29-1; CDR3: CSVVSAVSTDTQYF; DNA: TGCAGCGTTGTATCAGCGGTTAGCACAGATACGCAGTATTTT
J: TRBJ2-2; size: many; D: -; V: TRBV10-2; CDR3: CASSESGELFF; DNA: TGCGCCAGCAGTGAATCCGGGGAGCTGTTTTTT
J: TRBJ1-4; size: many; D: -; V: TRBV5-1; CDR3: CASSLQLNEKLFF; DNA: TGCGCCAGCAGCTTGCAACTTAATGAAAAACTGTTTTTT
J: TRBJ1-2; size: many; D: -; V: TRBV20-1; CDR3: CSAKETENYGYTF; DNA: TGCAGTGCTAAGGAAACGGAGAACTATGGCTACACCTTC
J: TRBJ2-2; size: few; D: -; V: TRBV28; CDR3: CASSPSRELFF; DNA: TGTGCCAGCAGCCCGTCCCGGGAGCTGTTTTTT
J: TRBJ2-5; size: few; D: -; V: TRBV7-9; CDR3: CASSPREKETQYF; DNA: TGTGCCAGCAGCCCCCGGGAAAAGGAGACCCAGTACTTC
J: TRBJ2-1; size: -; D: -; V: TRBV6-5; CDR3: CASSLRGFDEQFF; DNA: TGTGCCAGCAGCCTAAGGGGGTTCGATGAGCAGTTCTTC
J: TRBJ2-1; size: few; D: -; V: TRBV6-2/TRBV6-3; CDR3: CASRDPNNEQFF; DNA: TGTGCCAGCAGGGACCCTAACAATGAGCAGTTCTTC
J: TRBJ1-6; size: many; D: TRBD1; V: TRBV12-3/TRBV12-4; CDR3: CASSLQGGNSPLHF; DNA: TGTGCCAGCAGTTTGCAGGGGGGTAATTCACCCCTCCACTTT
J: TRBJ1-1; size: few; D: -; V: TRBV6-2/TRBV6-3; CDR3: CASTLMAGNTEAFF; DNA: TGTGCCAGCACCCTAATGGCGGGGAACACTGAAGCTTTCTTT
J: TRBJ2-3; size: many; D: TRBD2; V: TRBV6-5; CDR3: CASSYSYGASGRHTQYF; DNA: TGTGCCAGCAGTTACTCCTATGGGGCTAGCGGGAGACATACGCAGTATTTT
J: TRBJ2-1; size: -; D: -; V: TRBV14; CDR3: CASSQVNSYNEQFF; DNA: TGTGCCAGCAGCCAAGTGAACTCCTACAATGAGCAGTTCTTC
J: TRBJ2-3; size: few; D: TRBD2; V: TRBV5-6; CDR3: CASSLGLAGFADTQYF; DNA: TGTGCCAGCAGCCTAGGACTAGCGGGTTTCGCAGATACGCAGTATTTT
J: TRBJ2-1; size: -; D: -; V: TRBV29-1; CDR3: CSVQGGVQFF; DNA: TGCAGCGTCCAGGGGGGCGTGCAGTTCTTC